Detailed here is one TCR beta chain. This CDR3 region has 15 residues. Germline V gene sequence: CDR1 MNHEY, CDR2 SVGEGT. V was clipped by 2 bases and J by 0 bases, with 11 bases between them. These data come from a study of blood T cell repertoires in COVID-19. Sequenced by immunoSEQ multiplex PCR; TCRdb stores in-frame clones only, minus some. The profile shows around 20,000 clones, approximately 94% of them singletons. Sequencing was performed on peripheral blood. The origin of this receptor is a human donor in a cohort sampled during active COVID-19. The chain uses TRBV6-2 or TRBV6-3 and TRBJ2-7, with a tentative D call TRBD1 (5 bases). CDR3 residues: CASSYNRPSSYEQYF. Here the CDR3 DNA reads TGTGCCAGCAGTTACAACAGGCCGAGCTCCTACGAGCAGTACTTC.